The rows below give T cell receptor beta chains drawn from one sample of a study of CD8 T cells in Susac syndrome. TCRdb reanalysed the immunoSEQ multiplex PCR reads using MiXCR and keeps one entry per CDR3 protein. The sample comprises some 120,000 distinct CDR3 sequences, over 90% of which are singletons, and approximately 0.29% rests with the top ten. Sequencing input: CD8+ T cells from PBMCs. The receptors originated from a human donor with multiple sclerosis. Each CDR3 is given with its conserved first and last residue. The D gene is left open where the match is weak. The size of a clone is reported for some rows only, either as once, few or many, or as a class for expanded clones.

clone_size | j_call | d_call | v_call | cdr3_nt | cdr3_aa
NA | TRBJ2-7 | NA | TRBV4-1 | TGCGCCAGCAGCTCAGGAGTAGGGGTCTACGAGCAGTACTTC | CASSSGVGVYEQYF
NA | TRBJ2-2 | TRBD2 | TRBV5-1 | TGCGCCAGCGGACGGGGGGCGAACACCGGGGAGCTGTTTTTT | CASGRGANTGELFF
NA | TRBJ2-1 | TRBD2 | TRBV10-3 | TGTGCCATCAGTGAAAGCGGGAGCTCCTACAATGAGCAGTTCTTC | CAISESGSSYNEQFF
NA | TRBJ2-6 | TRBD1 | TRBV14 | TGTGCCAGCAGCCAAGGGGACAGGGGGGTGTCTGGGGCCAACGTCCTGACTTTC | CASSQGDRGVSGANVLTF
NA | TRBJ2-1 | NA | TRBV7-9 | TGTGCCAGCAGCCCGGGACTCTTTATTTACAATGAGCAGTTCTTC | CASSPGLFIYNEQFF
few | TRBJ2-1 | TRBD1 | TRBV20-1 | TGCAGTGCTAGGGACAGGCGGTACAATGAGCAGTTCTTC | CSARDRRYNEQFF
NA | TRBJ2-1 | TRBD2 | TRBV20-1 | TGCAGTGCTAGCAAAGCGGGAGGGATTTACAATGAGCAGTTCTTC | CSASKAGGIYNEQFF
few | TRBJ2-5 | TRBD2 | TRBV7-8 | TGTGCCAGCAGCTCCGGACTAGCGGGTCGGGGAGAGACCCAGTACTTC | CASSSGLAGRGETQYF
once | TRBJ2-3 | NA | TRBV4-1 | TGCGCCAGCAGCCAAGGGAAGGGAAGCACAGATACGCAGTATTTT | CASSQGKGSTDTQYF
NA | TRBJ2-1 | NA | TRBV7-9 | TGTGCCAGCACCCCCGACTTCACTCCGAATGAGCAGTTCTTC | CASTPDFTPNEQFF
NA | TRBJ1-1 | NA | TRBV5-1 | TGCGCCAGCAGCTTGTGGACGGCGAACACTGAAGCTTTCTTT | CASSLWTANTEAFF
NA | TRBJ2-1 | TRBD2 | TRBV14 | TGTGCCAGCAGCTTCCGGACTAGCGGGGCAGGGAATGAGCAGTTCTTC | CASSFRTSGAGNEQFF
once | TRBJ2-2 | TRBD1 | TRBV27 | TGTGCCAGCAGTTTATCTGGACAGGGGCGGACCGGGGAGCTGTTTTTT | CASSLSGQGRTGELFF
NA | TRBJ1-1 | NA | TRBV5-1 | TGCGCCAGCACCCATATGGGGCAGGAGAACACTGAAGCTTTCTTT | CASTHMGQENTEAFF
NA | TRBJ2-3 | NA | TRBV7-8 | TGTGCCAGCAGCGGGGACCACCTCCTTAGCACAGATACGCAGTATTTT | CASSGDHLLSTDTQYF
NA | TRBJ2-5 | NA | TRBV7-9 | TGTGCCAGCAGCTTAGTAGGTCGCATGACAGGCGAGCGGGAGACCCAGTACTTC | CASSLVGRMTGERETQYF
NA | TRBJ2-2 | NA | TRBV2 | TGTGCCAGCAGTGGCCTTCCCGGGGAGCTGTTTTTT | CASSGLPGELFF
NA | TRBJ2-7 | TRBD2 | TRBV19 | TGTGCCAGTAGGGGCACCTGGACTAGCGGGTACGAGCAGTACTTC | CASRGTWTSGYEQYF
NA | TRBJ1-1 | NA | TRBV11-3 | TGTGCCAGCAGCGTTTTTCCAGGGCAGAACACTGAAGCTTTCTTT | CASSVFPGQNTEAFF
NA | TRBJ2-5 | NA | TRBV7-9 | TGTGCCAGCAGCCCTGAGGCCGGAAGACTGGGGTGGGAGACCCAGTACTTC | CASSPEAGRLGWETQYF
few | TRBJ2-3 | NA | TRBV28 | TGTGCCAGCATCAGAGGGGCAGATTCCACAGATACGCAGTATTTT | CASIRGADSTDTQYF
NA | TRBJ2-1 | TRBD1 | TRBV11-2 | TGTGCCAGCAGCTTCGGGACAGGGGTAAGCAATGAGCAGTTCTTC | CASSFGTGVSNEQFF
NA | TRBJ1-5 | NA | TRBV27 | TGTGCCAGCAGTTTATACGGTCAGCCCCAGCATTTT | CASSLYGQPQHF
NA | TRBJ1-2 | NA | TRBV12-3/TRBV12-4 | TGTGCCAGCAGTTCCTCGAGTCGAGGCTACACCTTC | CASSSSSRGYTF
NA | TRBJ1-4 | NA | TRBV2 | TGTGCCAGCAGTGTCGGACGTGCAACTAATGAAAAACTGTTTTTT | CASSVGRATNEKLFF
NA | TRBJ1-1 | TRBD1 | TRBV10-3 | TGTGCCATCAGTCCGACAGGGCTAATGAACACTGAAGCTTTCTTT | CAISPTGLMNTEAFF
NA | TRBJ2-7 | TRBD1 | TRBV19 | TGTGCCAGTAGTACCGAGACAGGGTCCACCTACGAGCAGTACTTC | CASSTETGSTYEQYF
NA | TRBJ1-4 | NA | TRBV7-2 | TGTGCCAGCAGCTTAGACAGGGAAGGAGAAAAACTGTTTTTT | CASSLDREGEKLFF
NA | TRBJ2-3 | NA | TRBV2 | TGTGCCAGCAGACCAACAGGGTTTGGCACAGATACGCAGTATTTT | CASRPTGFGTDTQYF